This T cell receptor (beta chain) was sequenced in a study of blood T cell repertoires in COVID-19 (dated by TCRdb to 2020 to 2021). With respect to the entire study: The collaborator samples originated in the United States, Italy and Spain and spanned the acute and convalescent phases of COVID-19. The prospective study material was composed of cDNA or gDNA derived from T cells, B-cell-depleted T cells, or PBMCs. Deeply sampled blood TCRbeta repertoires from subjects exposed to, actively infected with, or recovered from COVID-19 were included in the dataset. The repertoires were released in a freely available public database meant as a resource for research on the immune response to SARS-CoV-2. The samples were drawn from the first 160 participants of the ongoing ImmuneRACE study and from 1,254 subjects provided by 6 global collaborators. Nearly every sample came with metadata listing a de-identified subject ID, COVID-19 status, age in years and sex. Where HLA class I and class II types were available, the types were taken from metadata supplied by the sample provider, not from assay-based typing. Broad study findings and their caveats: The quantity of clinical and demographic metadata differed by source and by participant and was supplied without curation.

TCRbeta CDR3 regions were amplified from genomic DNA by means of the immunoSEQ Assay, a bias-controlled multiplex PCR. The original methods were these. The number of nucleated cells in each sample was estimated from the amplification of reference gene primers within the assay. To quantify the absolute abundance of each unique TCRbeta CDR3 rearrangement, sequence reads were collapsed and filtered. For each sample, productive Simpson clonality was calculated by taking the square root of Simpson's diversity index across productive rearrangements. In TCRdb, the immuneACCESS table is reduced to in-frame sequences with V and J assigned. These tables do not hold every clone; where another copy was compared, an unresolved V gene accounts for under half, and the others remain unexplained. V, J and clone size derive from that table, while D and trimming were established from the DNA sequence. This sample is represented by some 330,000 clones; 85% to 90% of them were singletons. Of the sample, over 3.5% falls within the top ten clones.

Note on this clone: Its antigen is currently not known. Base quality data are lacking; no much larger clone is found one base away.

V is shortened by 6 bases, J by 0 bases, and the region joining them spans 15 bases. Reading the germline V gene (reference sequence) gives CDR1 LNHDA and CDR2 SQIVND. Spanning cysteine to phenylalanine, the CDR3 consists of 17 amino acids. The read is trimmed to its CDR3 DNA, 51 bases read in frame from base 1. Enrolling through a virtual design, the prospective study's participants ranged in age from roughly 18 to 89 years and lived across roughly 24 United States geographic areas. In the prospective study, participants were assigned to cohorts based on the clinical history participants reported in a screening survey and a study questionnaire. Recovered participants in ImmuneRACE Cohort 3 were defined by two consecutive negative NP/OP PCR tests, clearance by a healthcare professional, or resolution of symptoms. In the prospective study, whole blood, serum and a nasopharyngeal or oropharyngeal swab were collected from each participant by mobile phlebotomists. Prospective study participants could optionally give additional blood draws and questionnaires over a 2-month period. Before DNA extraction, prospective study blood samples were shipped either frozen or at room temperature.

The V gene is TRBV19 and the J gene is TRBJ1-6, with a weak D call of TRBD1 (5 bases match). This sequence was found in a man under 40 who had recovered from COVID-19. What was sequenced was PBMCs or T cells enriched from blood (not recorded which). DNA sequence: TGTGCCAGTAGGTCGGGAGACAGCAGCTCCTATAATTCACCCCTCCACTTT. It specifies CASRSGDSSSYNSPLHF.